The following is a T cell receptor (beta chain) sequence with its context. Measured with immunoSEQ multiplex PCR; TCRdb has only the in-frame clones, and not every one. The table lists around 99,000 clones, about nine tenths of them singletons, with 4.4% in the top ten. These data originate in a study of control samples from healthy donors and cancer patients. This TCR was recovered from a human donor in good health. The donor label of this sample is uncertain. Sequences were obtained from blood.

The CDR3 spells CASSESTGGTGELFF. The CDR3 DNA reads TGTGCCAGCAGTGAATCAACCGGGGGCACCGGGGAGCTGTTTTTT. This chain uses TRBV25-1 with TRBJ2-2; perhaps TRBD2 as D (6 bases). Germline CDR1 and CDR2: MGHDK and SYGVNS. V was clipped by 1 base and J by 4 bases, with 10 bases between them. The CDR3 runs 15 residues.